Listed below are T cell receptor beta chains from one sample, sequenced in a study of cytomegalovirus exposure and HLA in healthy donors. Clones were sequenced by immunoSEQ multiplex PCR, and TCRdb holds only the in-frame ones, with some missing. The repertoire includes about 100,000 clones, around 80% of them detected once, and roughly 1.7% sits in the top ten. The material sequenced was PBMCs. All receptors derive from a woman aged 40 to 50 in good health and CMV-seronegative. CDR3s leave out the opening cysteine and the closing phenylalanine or tryptophan.

V gene	J gene	CDR3 protein
TRBV5-1	TRBJ1-1	ASTYGTNTEAF
TRBV5-5	TRBJ1-1	ASSQDLANTEAF
TRBV28	TRBJ2-1	ASSSGPPGGSSYNEQF
TRBV19	TRBJ1-2	ASSIPGRALYGYT
TRBV5-4	TRBJ2-5	ASSSPTGIETQY
TRBV11-2	TRBJ1-4	ASSPSYSATNEKLF
TRBV15	TRBJ2-3	ATSDVRADTQY
TRBV6-5	TRBJ2-3	ASSRQGAIADTQY
TRBV5-5	TRBJ1-5	ASSLTGTGGSGQPQH
TRBV28	TRBJ2-7	ASGRGLAEQY
TRBV5-1	TRBJ1-5	ASSLGSGSNQPQH
TRBV28	TRBJ2-7	ASSLGGVAGGYYEQY
TRBV6-5	TRBJ2-7	ASRGGLRYEQY
TRBV5-6	TRBJ1-5	ASSLGSQPQH
TRBV7-7	TRBJ2-3	ASSLLAGVGDTQY
TRBV7-2	TRBJ2-7	ASSLDRYSYEQY
TRBV7-3	TRBJ2-7	ASSFLAVSYEQY
TRBV7-2	TRBJ2-1	ASSLVGGQANNEQF
TRBV27	TRBJ2-5	ASSPRVRIQETQY
TRBV6-6	TRBJ1-1	ASGHLLTEAF
TRBV6-6	TRBJ2-3	ASSPLGAYTQY
TRBV5-6	TRBJ2-7	ASSFQAGGHYEQY
TRBV7-2	TRBJ2-7	ASSLAWATYEQY
TRBV19	TRBJ1-2	ASSIVSGDRYT
TRBV4-3	TRBJ2-2	ASSQQGLWDTGELF
TRBV18	TRBJ2-5	ASSPPRIAGGETQY
TRBV7-6	TRBJ2-7	ASSLELVTTGEQY
TRBV5-5	TRBJ1-5	ASSLGPGQGSLSNQPQH
TRBV9	TRBJ2-7	ASSVNSGTYEQY
TRBV5-4	TRBJ2-5	ASSLMGGGSETQY
TRBV14	TRBJ2-1	ASSQDSNSLAYNEQF
TRBV7-9	TRBJ2-2	ASSLDPIGELF
TRBV4-3	TRBJ1-2	ASSQDLLENGYT
TRBV6-6	TRBJ2-7	ASSYEGGWIEQY
TRBV18	TRBJ2-7	ASSPQLGTGQYEQY
TRBV27	TRBJ2-7	ASKAWSGGEYEQY
TRBV6-1	TRBJ2-2	ASSFGDRDTGELF
TRBV6-6	TRBJ2-7	ASSSGGQLAGEQY
TRBV4-1	TRBJ2-3	ASSQYAADTQY
TRBV7-3	TRBJ2-3	ASSLTFRGTDTQY
TRBV7-8	TRBJ1-1	ASSSRQGMNTEAF
TRBV7-2	TRBJ2-3	ASSLGQGAGTDTQY
TRBV29-1	TRBJ2-7	SVGPVAPRYEQY
TRBV27	TRBJ1-2	ESGGSNYGYT
TRBV5-1	TRBJ2-2	ASSLVRGHGTGELF
TRBV5-4	TRBJ1-1	ASSLGGNTEAF
TRBV27	TRBJ2-2	ASSFYGSGSLGTGELF
TRBV28	TRBJ1-2	ASSSTWDSYYGYT
TRBV4-1	TRBJ2-2	ASSPSGSNTGELF